This T cell receptor (beta chain) was documented in a study of control samples from healthy donors and cancer patients. TCRdb's copy holds only in-frame clones and misses some; the assay was immunoSEQ multiplex PCR. Altogether 50,000 or so clones are present, around 90% being singletons, with the ten largest covering approximately 4%. The germline V and J ends were trimmed by 0 bases and 0 bases, with 18 bases remaining between them. The CDR3 consists of 19 residues. CDR1 and CDR2 from the germline V gene are LGHNT and FRNRAP. Sequenced: blood. The clonotype was recovered from a man between 50 and 59 years old in good health. This chain joins TRBV12-5 and TRBJ1-3, with TRBD1 as a possible D gene (5 bases). The CDR3 sequence is CASGLVHRGLIFSGNTIYF. DNA for the CDR3: TGTGCTAGTGGTTTGGTCCATCGGGGACTGATATTCTCTGGAAACACCATATATTTT.